The clone carrying this T cell receptor beta chain was seen once. As processed by the authors: How many nucleated cells were present was estimated from reference gene primer amplification. Measured with immunoSEQ multiplex PCR; TCRdb has only the in-frame clones, and not every one. Clone size and V and J calls were adopted from that table, with D and trimming inferred from the DNA. This sample has more than 150,000 clones, with 81% found just once. These data belong to a study of blood T cell repertoires in COVID-19. In the study overall: Whether acute or convalescent, the COVID-19 samples came from the United States, Italy and Spain. The cDNA or gDNA used as material had been derived from T cells, B-cell-depleted T cells, or PBMCs.

This CDR3 spans 17 amino acids. Trimming took 0 bases from V and 3 from J; bases not matched to a gene: 8. Germline V gives CDR1 SGHVS, CDR2 FNYEAQ. Material: peripheral blood. The receptor's source is a woman of 80 years or more with COVID-19, enrolled during active disease. The rearrangement joins TRBV7-6 to TRBJ2-7; 10 bases fit TRBD2. The CDR3: CASSLAPGTSDYYEQYF. Here the CDR3 DNA reads TGTGCCAGCAGCTTAGCTCCTGGGACTAGCGACTACTACGAGCAGTACTTC.